The clone carrying this T cell receptor beta chain has at least ten counts. No antigen is known for it. Criteria for exclusion of patients were uncontrolled infection, other autoimmune disease, pregnancy or lactation. The PBMCs studied were ones that came from roughly 9.4 ml fresh peripheral blood. With 7 bases clipped from V and 8 bases from J, the junction kept 12 bases outside the gene matches. This CDR3 is 14 amino acids long. Germline V lookup: CDR1 MNHEY, CDR2 SVGAGI. These data originate in a study of T cells in Graves' hyperthyroidism and ophthalmopathy. Study results and limitations: The model anticipated ophthalmopathy a median about six months pre-onset.

The source material, RNA transcripts, was used to amplify TCR beta CDR3 regions. HTBI primers were used for first-round RT-PCR of the TCR CDR3. In TCRdb, the multiplex PCR reads were re-called with MiXCR into one record per CDR3 protein. The sample has roughly 93,000 distinct CDR3 sequences; approximately 56% are singletons. The chain couples TRBV6-5 to TRBJ1-2; 8 bases fit TRBD1. The receptor was derived from a woman aged 40 to 55 with Graves' hyperthyroidism. The sequenced sample consisted of blood. CDR3 sequence reads: CASTPLQGAGGYTF. In DNA, the CDR3 is TGTGCCAGCACCCCGCTCCAGGGGGCAGGGGGCTACACCTTC.